This T cell receptor (beta chain) was identified during a study of T cells after yellow fever vaccination. Germline V gives CDR1 SGHTA, CDR2 FQGTGA. The CDR3 sequence is 13 residues long. Trimming shortened V by 4 bases and J by 2 bases, and 8 bases separated the two germline ends. This clonotype has ten or more counts. Its specificity is not known. TCRdb processed the 5' RACE reads anew with MiXCR; each CDR3 protein has one entry. Of just over 300,000 distinct CDR3 sequences in the sample, approximately 3.8% were seen once. Study-level points and caveats: The booster response re-showed most primary clones: 96% CD4, around 87% CD8.

The rearrangement uses TRBV7-3 and TRBJ1-1; unclear D gene. The clonotype comes from a young man who received the YFV17D yellow fever vaccine. Specimen: PBMCs, collected on the day of the yellow fever booster vaccination. As DNA, the CDR3 is TGTGCCAGCAGCTCCCAGGTCAACACTGAAGCTTTCTTT. This codes for CASSSQVNTEAFF.